This TCR beta chain is from a study of cytomegalovirus exposure and HLA in healthy donors. Study-level findings and limits: Most subjects' HLA-A and HLA-B alleles were reportedly predicted from TCR beta sequences. Several V segments, TRBV6-2 and TRBV6-3 among them, could not be told apart and were dropped.

The PCR was carried out with 60 Vbeta primers and 13 Jbeta primers. Per the study methods: Approximately 72 million unique TCR beta chains, some 10 million of them shared, were counted by a later analysis. Method: immunoSEQ multiplex PCR; TCRdb's copy keeps in-frame clones and lacks some. Clonal size and the V and J genes are those of that table, whereas D and trimming came from the DNA. In total, the table holds roughly 42,000 clones. As to this clone: Its matching antigen is unknown.

The CDR3 sequence is 15 residues long. In germline, CDR1 is LGHNA, CDR2 YNFKEQ. J gave up 5 bases and V 0 bases, and 7 bases lay outside the gene matches. The V call is TRBV4-2, the J call TRBJ2-7; 7 nucleotides line up with TRBD1. The TCR comes from a young man in good health and CMV-seronegative. The source material was PBMCs. CDR3 amino acids: CASSQDTNRGDEQYF. The CDR3 DNA reads as TGTGCCAGCAGCCAAGATACAAACAGGGGCGACGAGCAGTACTTC.